Listed below are T cell receptor beta chains from one sample, sequenced in a study of T cells after posttransplantation cyclophosphamide. The method was immunoSEQ multiplex PCR; TCRdb's version includes in-frame clones alone and lacks a portion of them. The data show 20,000 or so clones, with approximately 87% seen just once and around 10% held by the top ten. This material consisted of PBMCs, taken after allogeneic stem cell transplant with posttransplant cyclophosphamide. The receptors stem from a female patient younger than 45 who received an allogeneic stem cell transplant from an unrelated donor, was CMV-positive, and had no GVHD. T cells may partly derive from the graft donor. Both conserved end residues are trimmed from each CDR3. Fields, in order: J gene, V gene, CDR3 protein.

TRBJ2-5 TRBV5-4 ASRSGTGYDQETQY
TRBJ1-5 TRBV28 ASSFIISNQPQH
TRBJ1-5 TRBV10-3 AISAQGGQPQH
TRBJ1-2 TRBV7-9 ASSFFALESNYGYT
TRBJ1-1 TRBV11-2 ASSLVGGTEAF
TRBJ2-1 TRBV5-4 ASSWGLAGGNEQF
TRBJ2-3 TRBV7-3 ASSNGLAGRTDTQY
TRBJ1-2 TRBV5-4 ASSLGQGARGSGYGYT
TRBJ2-5 TRBV11-2 ASSLGEETQY
TRBJ2-7 TRBV19 ASGIRQGPYEQY
TRBJ2-1 TRBV9 ASSVLGRPSYNEQF
TRBJ2-3 TRBV30 AWGGTGKDTQY
TRBJ2-7 TRBV11-2 ASNRDTSYEQY
TRBJ2-1 TRBV28 ASSRGEQF
TRBJ2-1 TRBV10-3 AISGGQALSYNEQF
TRBJ2-2 TRBV2 ASLLRLATGELF
TRBJ1-2 TRBV28 ASNLQGTYGYT
TRBJ2-1 TRBV29-1 SVDSRMRRTALNNEQF
TRBJ1-5 TRBV21-1 ASSARDSVSNQPQH
TRBJ2-7 TRBV30 AWSVGQGVTYEQY
TRBJ1-1 TRBV4-2 ASSQDRGGHTEAF
TRBJ1-1 TRBV25-1 ASSEFDGGAEAF
TRBJ2-5 TRBV4-1 ASSQGVLETQY
TRBJ1-6 TRBV12-5 ASAPGQVNSPLH
TRBJ2-5 TRBV7-9 ASSIGDRGQQETQY
TRBJ2-2 TRBV28 ASSPPGQLTGELF
TRBJ2-3 TRBV2 ASSEEGQTSTDTQY
TRBJ2-2 TRBV5-1 ASSRTSGGVPGELF
TRBJ2-3 TRBV27 ASSVQGGGLAGRTDTQY
TRBJ1-2 TRBV5-1 ASSSTGDPNYGYT
TRBJ1-6 TRBV4-1 ASSRPGDRGPPLH
- TRBV5-1 ASSPTSGGYEQY
TRBJ2-3 TRBV5-1 ASSLDAGPTDTQY
TRBJ1-5 TRBV4-1 ASSQDQGYQPQH
TRBJ2-5 TRBV6-1 ASSEGGSRETQY
TRBJ1-1 TRBV4-1 ASSQGETGLNTEAF
TRBJ2-7 TRBV5-1 ASAARGIYEQY
TRBJ2-7 TRBV30 AWSQTDSYEQY
TRBJ2-7 TRBV7-9 ASSRPLARGYEQY
TRBJ2-7 TRBV6-5 ASGTGGVYEQY
TRBJ2-4 TRBV23-1 ASSLGRWGRGHWENIQY
TRBJ1-5 TRBV2 ASSEARAGIQPQH